This T cell receptor beta chain was recorded in a study of blood T cell repertoires in COVID-19. This CDR3 has 12 amino acids. V was trimmed by 5 bases and J by 5 bases, leaving 9 bases between them. Germline-derived CDR1 and CDR2 are SGHAT and FQNNGV. Assay: immunoSEQ multiplex PCR; the TCRdb copy retains only in-frame clones and omits some. The sample holds about 73,000 clones, roughly 89% seen once. The rearrangement uses TRBV11-2 and TRBJ2-5, with a weak D call TRBD1 (5 bases). This receptor was identified in an elderly man with acute or convalescent COVID-19. The material sequenced was peripheral blood. The CDR3 spells CASSPAGETQYF. Here the CDR3 DNA reads TGTGCCAGCAGCCCAGCAGGGGAGACCCAGTACTTC.